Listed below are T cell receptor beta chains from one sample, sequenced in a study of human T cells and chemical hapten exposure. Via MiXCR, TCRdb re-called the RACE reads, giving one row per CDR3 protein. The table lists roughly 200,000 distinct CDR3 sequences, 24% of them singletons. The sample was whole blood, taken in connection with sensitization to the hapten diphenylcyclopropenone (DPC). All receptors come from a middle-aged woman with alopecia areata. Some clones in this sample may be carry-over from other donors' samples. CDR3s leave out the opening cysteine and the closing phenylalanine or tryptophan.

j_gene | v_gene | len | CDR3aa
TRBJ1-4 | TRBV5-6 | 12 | ASSTGARDEKLF
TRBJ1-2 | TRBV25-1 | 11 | ASRGQENYGYT
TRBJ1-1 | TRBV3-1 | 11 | ASSQLRNTEAF
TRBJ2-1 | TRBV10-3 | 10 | AISEGRETQF
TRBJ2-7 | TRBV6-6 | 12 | ASSYGGRDYEQY
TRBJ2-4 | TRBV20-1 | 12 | SAIYGGTENIQY
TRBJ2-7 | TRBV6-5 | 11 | ASSKFSSYEQY
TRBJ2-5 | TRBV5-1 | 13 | ASSLGTGTQETQY
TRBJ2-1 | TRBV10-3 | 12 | AAAGGSAYNEQF
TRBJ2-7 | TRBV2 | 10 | ASSERTYEQY
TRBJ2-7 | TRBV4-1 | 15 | ASSSRNPGLGVYEQY
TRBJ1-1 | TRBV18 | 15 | ASSPLDGANTDTEAF
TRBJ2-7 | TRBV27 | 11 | ASSLSIGYEQY
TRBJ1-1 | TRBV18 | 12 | ASSPTGGVTEAF
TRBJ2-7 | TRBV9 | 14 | ASSTGGGGSSYEQY
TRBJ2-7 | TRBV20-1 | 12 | SARDRRGVGEQY
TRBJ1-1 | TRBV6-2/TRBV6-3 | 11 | ASCWGQGTEAF
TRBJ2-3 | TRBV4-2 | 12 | ASSQGAVTDTQY
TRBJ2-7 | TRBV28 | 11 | ASSKTASYEQY
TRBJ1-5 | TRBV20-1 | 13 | SAPPGQVFGQPQH
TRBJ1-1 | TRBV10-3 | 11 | AISESTVTEAF
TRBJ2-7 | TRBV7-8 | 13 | ASSLFLVSGYEQY
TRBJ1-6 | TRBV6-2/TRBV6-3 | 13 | ASGSLGAGGSPLH
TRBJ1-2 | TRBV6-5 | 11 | ASTRAGNYGYT
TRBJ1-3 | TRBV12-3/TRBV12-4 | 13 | ASSPTGLSGNTIY
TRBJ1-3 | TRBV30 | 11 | AWNRNSGNTIY
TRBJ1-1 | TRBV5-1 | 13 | ASSLTRQMNTEAF